Shown below are 27 T cell receptor beta chains from a single sample sequenced in a study of blood T cell repertoires in COVID-19. Measured with immunoSEQ multiplex PCR; TCRdb has only the in-frame clones, and not every one. The repertoire holds roughly 140,000 clones, with 84% as singletons. The specimen was PBMCs or T cells enriched from blood (not recorded which). These receptors were collected from a woman aged 50 to 60 who had been exposed to COVID-19.

The chain uses TRBV6-5 and TRBJ1-1; 11 bases align to TRBD1. The V and J ends lost 6 bases and 8 bases, in that order; junction bases with no gene match: 11. Germline assignment: CDR1 MNHEY and CDR2 SVGAGI. CDR3 length equals 15 residues. Here the CDR3 DNA reads TGTGCCAGCAGCCGTCCCGGGACAGGGGGAAGAGAAGCTTTCTTT. Encoded protein: CASSRPGTGGREAFF.

The sample holds one count of this clone. This CDR3 is CASNQGNQPQHF. CDR3 DNA: TGTGCCAGCAACCAGGGGAATCAGCCCCAGCATTTT. This sequence joins TRBV25-1 and TRBJ1-5; D is perhaps TRBD1 (6 bases). Germline V gene data show CDR1 as MGHDK and CDR2 as SYGVNS. The CDR3 has 12 amino acids. The germline V and J ends were trimmed by 7 bases and 4 bases, with 8 bases remaining between them.

This clone showed up just once. This sequence joins TRBV19 and TRBJ1-1; 7 bases match TRBD1. The CDR3 consists of 16 residues. Germline V gene lookup returns CDR1 LNHDA and CDR2 SQIVND (reference sequence). V was pared by 11 bases and J by 7 bases, with 22 bases of the junction left unmatched. The CDR3 region has the DNA TGTGCCGGGCCTGTGGACAGGACTTCAGGGAAATATGAAGCTTTCTTT. It codes for CAGPVDRTSGKYEAFF.

This sequence joins TRBV9 and TRBJ2-3; D gene uncertain. CDR3 size: 15 residues. V dropped 0 bases and J dropped 0 bases, with 8 bases sitting between them. The V gene's germline CDR1 is SGDLS and CDR2 YYNGEE. CDR3 protein: CASSVESLSTDTQYF. CDR3 bases: TGTGCCAGCAGCGTAGAATCCCTAAGCACAGATACGCAGTATTTT.

The chain has TRBV19 and TRBJ1-2; a weak D match, TRBD1 (5 bases). Germline loops: CDR1 LNHDA, CDR2 SQIVND (reference sequence). With 2 bases removed from V and 6 bases from J, the gap between germline ends came to 10 bases. CDR3 length: 13 residues. The CDR3 sequence is CASSISRVDGYTF. CDR3 bases: TGTGCCAGTAGTATAAGCAGGGTCGATGGCTACACCTTC.

This chain links TRBV7-3 with TRBJ2-2; D gene uncertain. The CDR3 has 14 amino acids. The germline V and J ends were trimmed by 4 bases and 6 bases, with 12 bases remaining between them. Per the germline V gene, CDR1 is SGHTA and CDR2 is FQGTGA. For the CDR3, the DNA is TGTGCCAGCAGCTCCACCAACAACGCCGGGGAGCTGTTTTTT. Translating gives CASSSTNNAGELFF.

The rearrangement uses TRBV25-1 and TRBJ1-1; TRBD1 agrees at 8 bases. The ends lost 4 bases at V and 1 base at J; junction bases unmatched: 5. This CDR3 has 15 residues. Germline V lookup: CDR1 MGHDK, CDR2 SYGVNS. The CDR3 region is CASSALQGANTEAFF. The CDR3 nucleotides are TGTGCCAGCAGTGCGTTGCAGGGGGCGAACACTGAAGCTTTCTTT. The complete variable domain, with remaining parts taken from reference TRBV25-1 and TRBJ1-1, reads EADIYQTPRYLVIGTGKKITLECSQTMGHDKMYWYQQDPGMELHLIHYSYGVNSTEKGDLSSESTVSRIRTEHFPLTLESARPSHTSQYLCASSALQGANTEAFFGQGTRLTVV.

In this sample, this clone turned up once. Additional DNA sequences in this sample encode the identical CDR3. The chain uses TRBV2 and TRBJ2-7; D is uncertain. CDR1 SNHLY and CDR2 FYNNEI come from the germline V gene. The CDR3 is 16 amino acids. Trimming pared 2 bases from V and 2 bases from J, leaving 16 bases between. The CDR3 region is CASSEFGRRGTYEQYF. In nucleotides, the CDR3 is TGTGCCAGCAGTGAATTTGGTCGGCGAGGAACCTACGAGCAGTACTTC.

The CDR3 bases are TGTGCCAGCAGCCAGGGTAGCGGGGGGCAGTACTTC. It specifies CASSQGSGGQYF. The chain is built from TRBV3-1 (or the pseudogene TRBV3-2) and TRBJ2-7, with 9 bases fitting TRBD2. This CDR3 contains 12 residues. V gave up 3 bases and J gave up 9 bases; unmatched junction bases: 3. In germline, CDR1 is LGHDT, CDR2 YNNKEL (reference sequence).

The chain joins TRBV7-2 to TRBJ2-1; the match to TRBD2 covers 7 bases. This CDR3 has 14 amino acids. Unmatched junction bases numbered 13, after V lost 2 bases and J lost 15 bases. Germline CDR1 and CDR2: SGHTA and FQGNSA. The CDR3 here is CASSLRGRAPHLFF. The CDR3 DNA follows: TGTGCCAGCAGCTTACGGGGGAGGGCCCCACATTTGTTCTTC.

The chain recombines TRBV3-1 (or the pseudogene TRBV3-2) with TRBJ1-1; no definite D call. The V gene lost 1 base and the J gene lost 9 bases, with 6 bases spanning the gap. This CDR3 contains 11 residues. Germline CDR1 LGHDT, CDR2 YNNKEL (reference sequence). The chain's CDR3 is CASSQASQAFF. CDR3 nucleotide sequence: TGTGCCAGCAGCCAAGCCTCCCAAGCTTTCTTT.

The chain combines TRBV7-2 with TRBJ2-7; TRBD2 agrees at 10 bases. Germline assignment: CDR1 SGHTA and CDR2 FQGNSA. The CDR3 runs 15 residues. Trimming at V came to 4 bases and at J to 7 bases, leaving 10 bases not matched to a gene. CDR3 residues: CASSSRAGGLGEQYF. The CDR3 coding sequence is TGTGCCAGCAGCTCGCGAGCGGGGGGGCTGGGGGAGCAGTACTTC.

This clone was found a few times. J is TRBJ2-2 and V is TRBV7-9; TRBD2 matches at 12 bases. This CDR3 is 19 amino acids long. The J segment lost 5 bases and the V segment lost 3 bases, leaving 13 bases of the junction unmatched. Per germline, CDR1 SEHNR and CDR2 FQNEAQ (reference sequence). The CDR3 DNA is TGTGCCAGCAGCTTCTTCTGGACTAGCGGGGAGACTGGGACCGGGGAGCTGTTTTTT. Its translation: CASSFFWTSGETGTGELFF.

The chain carries TRBV13 and TRBJ2-7, with 8 bases identical to TRBD1. The CDR3 totals 14 residues. J gave up 0 bases and V 5 bases, and 3 bases lay outside the gene matches. The V gene's germline CDR1 is PRHDT and CDR2 FYEKMQ (reference sequence). The CDR3 spells CASSPGGSSYEQYF. The CDR3 DNA is TGTGCCAGCAGCCCAGGGGGCTCCTCCTACGAGCAGTACTTC.

The CDR3 DNA sequence: TGTGCCAGCAGGGCTCACACCAAAGGGAGCACTGAAGCTTTCTTT. This gives the protein CASRAHTKGSTEAFF. V is TRBV5-4 and J is TRBJ1-1; unclear D gene. Germline loops: CDR1 SGHNT, CDR2 YYREEE (reference sequence). V lost 5 bases, J lost 4 bases, and 18 bases lay in between. CDR3 length equals 15 residues.

This clone was counted a few times. The chain recombines TRBV2 with TRBJ1-1, with D unclear. The CDR3 length is 13 residues. The V and J ends lost 6 bases and 0 bases respectively, with 8 bases between them. CDR1 is SNHLY and CDR2 is FYNNEI in the germline V gene. The CDR3 loop is CASRYIVNTEAFF. CDR3 in DNA: TGTGCCAGCAGGTACATTGTGAACACTGAAGCTTTCTTT.

This chain links TRBV11-3 with TRBJ2-2; 13 bases map to TRBD2. Germline CDR1 reads SGHNT; CDR2 reads YENEEA. Trimming at V came to 5 bases and at J to 6 bases, leaving 12 bases not matched to a gene. This CDR3 spans 18 amino acids. CDR3 in DNA: TGTGCCAGCAGCCAGGTCACCCGACTAGCGGGAGGTCCCGGGGAGCTGTTTTTT. This gives the protein CASSQVTRLAGGPGELFF.

The sample holds one count of this clone. Here the CDR3 DNA reads TGCGCCAGCAGCCTCGATGGGAGAAATTCACCCCTCCACTTT. It yields the protein CASSLDGRNSPLHF. The chain couples TRBV5-1 to TRBJ1-6; D is unresolved. The CDR3 is made up of 14 amino acids. Trimming shortened V by 4 bases and J by 7 bases, and 12 bases separated the two germline ends. The V gene's germline CDR1 is SGHRS and CDR2 YFSETQ.

This chain uses TRBV5-1 with TRBJ1-4; no clear D gene. This CDR3 region has 15 residues. The V gene's germline CDR1 is SGHRS and CDR2 YFSETQ. V was pared by 0 bases and J by 12 bases, with 18 bases between. The CDR3 here is CASSLAGQALGELFF. The CDR3 coding sequence is TGCGCCAGCAGCTTGGCTGGGCAGGCGTTGGGAGAACTGTTTTTT.

The gene calls are TRBV7-8 and TRBJ2-7, with TRBD1 identical over 7 bases. The trim removed 5 bases at V and 7 bases at J, leaving 5 bases unmatched. In germline, CDR1 is SGHVS, CDR2 FQNEAQ. This CDR3 spans 12 amino acids. The CDR3 nucleotides are TGTGCCAGCAGCCGACAGGGTTGGGAGCAGTACTTC. Translation: CASSRQGWEQYF. Drawing the rest from reference TRBV7-8 and TRBJ2-7, the complete variable domain is GAGVSQSPRYKVAKRGQDVALRCDPISGHVSLFWYQQALGQGPEFLTYFQNEAQLDKSGLPSDRFFAERPEGSVSTLKIQRTQQEDSAVYLCASSRQGWEQYFGPGTRLTVT.

The chain couples TRBV18 to TRBJ2-2; TRBD1 agrees at 10 bases. Germline V gene data show CDR1 as KGHSH and CDR2 as LQKENI. This CDR3 has 17 amino acids. V lost 0 bases and J lost 6; bases outside the gene matches: 7. The CDR3 region is CASSPPGWDRGSGELFF. CDR3 bases: TGTGCCAGCTCACCACCAGGCTGGGACAGGGGTTCCGGGGAGCTGTTTTTT.

The genes are TRBV7-2 and TRBJ2-7; 7 positions match TRBD1. V shed 0 bases and J 0 bases; nucleotides not matched to a gene: 11. This CDR3 contains 18 residues. Germline loops: CDR1 SGHTA, CDR2 FQGNSA. The CDR3 reads CASSLARDSRPLSYEQYF. In nucleotides, the CDR3 is TGTGCCAGCAGCTTAGCCCGGGACAGCCGCCCCCTCTCCTACGAGCAGTACTTC.

The V gene is TRBV12-3 or TRBV12-4, the J gene TRBJ2-1; D remains ambiguous. With 3 bases removed from V and 12 bases from J, the gap between germline ends came to 12 bases. The CDR3 covers 12 residues. The CDR3 nucleotides are TGTGCCAGCAGTTTGGTTGTGGGCCTGCAGTTCTTC. This translates into CASSLVVGLQFF.

V is TRBV7-8 and J is TRBJ1-2, with unresolved D. V lost 5 bases and J lost 1, with 8 bases in between. Germline-derived CDR1 and CDR2 are SGHVS and FQNEAQ. The CDR3 sequence is 13 residues long. CDR3 coding DNA: TGTGCCAGCAGCAACGACATTAACTATGGCTACACCTTC. Its translation is CASSNDINYGYTF. The variable domain in full, completed from reference TRBV7-8 and TRBJ1-2, reads GAGVSQSPRYKVAKRGQDVALRCDPISGHVSLFWYQQALGQGPEFLTYFQNEAQLDKSGLPSDRFFAERPEGSVSTLKIQRTQQEDSAVYLCASSNDINYGYTFGSGTRLTVV.

The chain employs TRBV27 and TRBJ1-2; TRBD1 is a possible D gene (5 bases). V was pared by 2 bases and J by 4 bases, with 11 bases between. This CDR3 region has 14 residues. Germline-derived CDR1 and CDR2 are MNHEY and SMNVEV (reference sequence). The chain's CDR3 is CASSLTGALYGYTF. Written as DNA, the CDR3 is TGTGCCAGCAGTTTAACTGGGGCGCTCTATGGCTACACCTTC.

This rearrangement joins TRBV19 to TRBJ2-7; unclear D gene. The V and J ends lost 2 bases and 2 bases respectively, with 19 bases between them. CDR1 and CDR2 (germline): LNHDA, SQIVND (reference sequence). The CDR3 sequence is 17 residues long. CDR3 sequence reads: CASSIRVPRVLTYEQYF. The CDR3 coding sequence is TGTGCCAGTAGTATACGGGTACCCCGGGTTCTAACCTACGAGCAGTACTTC.

This clone was picked up a small number of times. V is TRBV30 and J is TRBJ2-7; 7 nucleotides line up with TRBD2. CDR1 GTSNPN and CDR2 SVGIG come from the germline V gene (reference sequence). The CDR3 consists of 14 residues. V shed 2 bases, J shed 0 bases, and the junction held 4 bases outside the gene matches. Here the CDR3 reads CAWSFSGPSYEQYF. Here the CDR3 DNA reads TGTGCCTGGAGTTTTAGCGGGCCCTCCTACGAGCAGTACTTC. Full variable domain (rest looked up from reference TRBV30 and TRBJ2-7): SQTIHQWPATLVQPVGSPLSLECTVEGTSNPNLYWYRQAAGRGLQLLFYSVGIGQISSEVPQNLSASRPQDRQFILSSKKLLLSDSGFYLCAWSFSGPSYEQYFGPGTRLTVT.